What follows describes a single TCR beta chain. Its binding antigen is unknown. A much larger clone lies a single base off, so this may be a read error. These data belong to a study of blood T cells in healthy people across ages (dated by TCRdb to between 2015 and 2016). Regarding the study in general: In model experiments, template switching captured roughly one uniquely barcoded TCR beta cDNA molecule for every two T cells. Age-related changes in TCR beta repertoire diversity were measured in the study by deep sequencing normalized with unique cDNA molecular identifiers. The donors were divided into four age groups: young (average around 17 years), middle-aged (about 39), aged (62) and long-lived (about 84). Donors of different ages were randomly distributed across sequencing lanes to avoid experimental bias. Using the same blood draw, the study looked at two additional independent replicas of 1 million unique cDNA reads for two donors, one aged 18 to 29 and the other aged 80 or older. Results the study describes overall, beyond this receptor: Estimates of total diversity from one million sequenced T cells were regarded as lower bounds and underestimates. Conclusive comparison of naive and antigen-experienced compartments was prevented by the profiling of bulk unsorted PBMCs. The CMV infection status of donors was not known, potentially confounding age-related changes in expanded clonotypes. Observed TCR beta diversity per million T cells fell roughly linearly with age, and a significant reduction was already apparent by age roughly 40. A strong correlation was found between observed TCR beta diversity and the percentage of naive T cells measured by flow cytometry. Compared with the aged group, the long-lived group had more naive CD4+ T cells, fewer expanded clones and increased TCR diversity, suggesting age selection.

CDR1 is given as ENHRY and CDR2 as SYGVKD, both from the germline V gene. The CDR3 goes from the cysteine to the phenylalanine over 14 residues. Only CDR3 DNA is held: 42 bases, read in frame from base 1. Donors were about 36 systemically healthy Caucasian individuals from Russia aged roughly 6 to 90 years. Ten milliliters of peripheral blood were drawn from each donor into EDTA-treated Vacutainer tubes. PBMCs were isolated by Ficoll-Paque density-gradient centrifugation, with at least 6 million obtained per sample. Total RNA was extracted from PBMCs with Trizol reagent, with at least 6 micrograms obtained per sample. Naive CD45RAhigh/CD27high T cell percentages were measured by flow cytometry on a PBMC aliquot from every donor. Library generation was performed with 5' RACE. Reads for this sample came from an Illumina HiSeq 2500. The second PCR ran for roughly 7 to 11 cycles and used a J-beta primer mix along with a sample-barcoded 5' primer. Each TCR beta cDNA molecule received a unique molecular identifier from a template-switch 5' adaptor carrying 12 random nucleotides. Each sample yielded at least 2.5 million CDR3-containing paired-end reads. The Mint cDNA synthesis kit, primed by a TRBC-specific oligonucleotide, was used to synthesize first-strand cDNA from all RNA. Following uracil-DNA glycosylase treatment, all cDNA underwent a first 18-cycle PCR with the universal primers M1SS and BC2_uni_R. The study's own analysis went as follows. For normalization, 1 million high-quality reads were randomly selected from each sample, with every read carrying a distinct molecular identifier. Reads with shared molecular identifiers were discarded instead of being binned into consensus sequences. MiTCR, set to a Q25 quality threshold and the strictest error-elimination algorithm, was used for CDR3 identification, clonotype clustering and error correction. Lower-bound total TCR beta diversity was estimated with a nonparametric unseen species model using Euler transformation. The public sequencing data were trimmed at Q25 with fastp and processed into clonotypes with MiXCR by TCRdb, which kept only in-frame beta chains. Merged by CDR3 protein, the rows form single entries marked with the most common genes and DNA. TCRdb's processing, not the authors' own work, is the source of the V and J calls. The sample data list hundreds of thousands of distinct CDR3 sequences, and about 30% of these were observed just once. Around a sixth of the sample belongs to the ten largest clones.

The sequence was collected from a woman older than 75 in good health. The chain links TRBV10-3 with TRBJ2-3; the D call could be TRBD1 or TRBD2, with each sharing 7 bases. Input material: blood. The CDR3 here reads CAISQGGGTGTQYF. The nucleotide sequence is given as TGTGCCATCAGTCAGGGGGGGGGCACAGGTACGCAGTATTTT.